This TCR beta chain emerged from a study of T cell changes during pregnancy in multiple sclerosis. The table came from immunoSEQ multiplex PCR; TCRdb's copy has only in-frame clones and leaves some out. Of 50,000 to 75,000 clones in the sample, 75% to 95% were seen once. This CDR3 comprises 15 residues. Germline V gene data show CDR1 as ENHRY and CDR2 as SYGVKD. V lost 7 bases to trimming and J lost 1 base; unmatched junction nucleotides: 5. The sample in question was peripheral blood, obtained after pregnancy. The sequence derives from a female donor in good health, enrolled as a control in a pregnancy study. This chain joins TRBV10-3 and TRBJ2-2, with 8 bases that match TRBD1. The CDR3, as DNA: TGTGCCATCAATGTGGGGACAGGGAACACCGGGGAGCTGTTTTTT. Translation: CAINVGTGNTGELFF.